What follows describes a single T cell receptor (beta chain). Its target is not known. The entry originates in a study of blood T cells in healthy people across ages. Study-wide points: Per million T cells, the diversity of TCR beta decreased roughly linearly as age advanced.

Primers used in a second PCR of roughly 7 to 12 cycles were a sample-barcoded 5' primer and a J-beta primer mix. Each CDR3 protein gets one entry after TCRdb re-called the 5' RACE reads with MiXCR. The sample has over 1,300,000 distinct CDR3 sequences, almost 60% seen once; the top ten hold roughly 7%. This CDR3 has 18 amino acids. Germline V CDR1 and CDR2: SGHDN, FVKESK. Trimming pared 5 bases from V and 1 base from J, leaving 18 bases between. The chain links TRBV14 to TRBJ1-6, with no clear D. The specimen was blood. The receptor was isolated from a man aged 18 to 29 in good health. The chain's CDR3 is CASSARARVGSYNSPLHF. The DNA for the CDR3 is TGTGCCAGCAGCGCCCGGGCTCGCGTAGGATCCTATAATTCACCCCTCCACTTT.